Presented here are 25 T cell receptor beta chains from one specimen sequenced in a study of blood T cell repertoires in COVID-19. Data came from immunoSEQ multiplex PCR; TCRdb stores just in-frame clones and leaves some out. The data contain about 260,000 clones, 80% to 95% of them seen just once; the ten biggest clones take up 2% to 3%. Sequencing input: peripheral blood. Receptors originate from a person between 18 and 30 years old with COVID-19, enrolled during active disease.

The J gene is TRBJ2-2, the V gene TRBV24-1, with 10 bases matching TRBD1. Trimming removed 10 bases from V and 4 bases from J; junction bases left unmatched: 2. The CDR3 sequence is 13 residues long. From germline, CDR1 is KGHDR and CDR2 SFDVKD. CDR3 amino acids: CATGDRGTGELFF. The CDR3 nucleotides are TGTGCCACAGGGGACAGGGGCACCGGGGAGCTGTTTTTT.

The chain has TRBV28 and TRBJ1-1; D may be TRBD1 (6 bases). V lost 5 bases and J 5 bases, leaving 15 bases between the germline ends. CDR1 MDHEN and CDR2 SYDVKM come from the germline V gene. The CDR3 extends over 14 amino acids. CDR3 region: CASSLRQEVTEAFF. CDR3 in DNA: TGTGCCAGCAGTCTTAGACAGGAGGTAACTGAAGCTTTCTTT.

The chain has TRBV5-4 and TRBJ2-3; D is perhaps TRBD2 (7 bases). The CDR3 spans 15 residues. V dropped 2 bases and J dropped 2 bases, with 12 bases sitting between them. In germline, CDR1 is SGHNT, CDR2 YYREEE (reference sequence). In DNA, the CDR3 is TGTGCCAGCAGCTTTAGGGGGGGGCCCACAGATACGCAGTATTTT. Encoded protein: CASSFRGGPTDTQYF.

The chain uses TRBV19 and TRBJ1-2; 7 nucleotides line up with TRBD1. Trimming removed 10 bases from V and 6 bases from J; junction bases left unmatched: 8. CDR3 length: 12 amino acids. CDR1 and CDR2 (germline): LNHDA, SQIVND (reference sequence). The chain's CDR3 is CATSQGVNGYTF. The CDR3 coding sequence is TGTGCCACCTCTCAGGGGGTGAATGGCTACACCTTC.

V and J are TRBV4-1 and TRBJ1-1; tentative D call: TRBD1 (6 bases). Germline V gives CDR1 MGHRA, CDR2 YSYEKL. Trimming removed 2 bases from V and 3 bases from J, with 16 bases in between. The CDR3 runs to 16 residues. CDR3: CASSQSTGLGDTEAFF. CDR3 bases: TGCGCCAGCAGCCAAAGTACAGGGTTAGGGGACACTGAAGCTTTCTTT.

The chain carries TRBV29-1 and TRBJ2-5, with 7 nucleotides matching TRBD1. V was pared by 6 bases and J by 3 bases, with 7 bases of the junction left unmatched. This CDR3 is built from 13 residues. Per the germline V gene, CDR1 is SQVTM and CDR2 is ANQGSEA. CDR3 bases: TGCAGCGTAGTGGACAGGTTCGAAGAGACCCAGTACTTC. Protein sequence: CSVVDRFEETQYF.

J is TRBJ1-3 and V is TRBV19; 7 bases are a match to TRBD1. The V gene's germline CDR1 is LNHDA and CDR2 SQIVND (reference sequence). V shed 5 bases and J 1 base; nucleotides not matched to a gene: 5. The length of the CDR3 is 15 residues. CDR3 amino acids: CASSAYRGSGNTIYF. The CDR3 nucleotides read TGTGCCAGTAGTGCCTACAGGGGATCTGGAAACACCATATATTTT.

Written as DNA, the CDR3 is TGCGCCAGCAGCCAAGATAGGCAGGGGCTAAGAGAGACCCAGTACTTC. This translates into CASSQDRQGLRETQYF. The chain has TRBV4-1 and TRBJ2-5; D may be TRBD1 (6 bases). Per the germline V gene, CDR1 is MGHRA and CDR2 is YSYEKL. V was pared by 0 bases and J by 4 bases, with 15 bases between. The CDR3 is 16 residues long.

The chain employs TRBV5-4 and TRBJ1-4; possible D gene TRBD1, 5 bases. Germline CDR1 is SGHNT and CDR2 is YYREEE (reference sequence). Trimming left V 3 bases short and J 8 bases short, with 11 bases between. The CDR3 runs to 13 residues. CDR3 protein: CASSSQGGEKLFF. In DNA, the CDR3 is TGTGCCAGCAGCTCTCAGGGAGGGGAAAAACTGTTTTTT.

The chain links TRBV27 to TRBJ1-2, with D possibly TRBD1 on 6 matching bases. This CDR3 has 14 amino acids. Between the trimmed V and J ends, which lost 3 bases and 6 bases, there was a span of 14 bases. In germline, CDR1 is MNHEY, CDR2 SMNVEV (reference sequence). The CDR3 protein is CASSLTAGAHGYTF. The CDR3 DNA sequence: TGTGCCAGCAGTTTGACGGCAGGGGCCCATGGCTACACCTTC.

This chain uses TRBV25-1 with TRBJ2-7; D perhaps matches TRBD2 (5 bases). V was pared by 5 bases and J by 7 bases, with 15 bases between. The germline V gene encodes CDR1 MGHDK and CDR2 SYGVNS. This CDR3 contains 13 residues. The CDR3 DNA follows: TGTGCCAGCAGTTCTGGCGGCCCGGGGGAGCAGTACTTC. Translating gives CASSSGGPGEQYF.

The CDR3: CASSVAGDEQFF. In DNA form, the CDR3 reads TGTGCCAGCAGTGTCGCTGGAGATGAGCAGTTCTTC. The V and J genes are TRBV25-1 and TRBJ2-1; D is ambiguous. The V gene's germline CDR1 is MGHDK and CDR2 SYGVNS. V shed 4 bases and J shed 8 bases, with 9 bases lying between them. The CDR3 has 12 residues.

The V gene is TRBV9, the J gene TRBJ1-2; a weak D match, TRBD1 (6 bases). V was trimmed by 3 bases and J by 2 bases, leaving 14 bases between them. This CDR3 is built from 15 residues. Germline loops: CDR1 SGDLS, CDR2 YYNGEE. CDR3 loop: CASSAYRDNNYGYTF. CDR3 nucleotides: TGTGCCAGCAGCGCATACCGGGACAACAACTATGGCTACACCTTC.

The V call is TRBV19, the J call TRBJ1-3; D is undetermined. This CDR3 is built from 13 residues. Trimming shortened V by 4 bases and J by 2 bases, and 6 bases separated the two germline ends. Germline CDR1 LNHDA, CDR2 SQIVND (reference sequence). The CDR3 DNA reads TGTGCCAGTAGTACAGGAACTGGAAACACCATATATTTT. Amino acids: CASSTGTGNTIYF.

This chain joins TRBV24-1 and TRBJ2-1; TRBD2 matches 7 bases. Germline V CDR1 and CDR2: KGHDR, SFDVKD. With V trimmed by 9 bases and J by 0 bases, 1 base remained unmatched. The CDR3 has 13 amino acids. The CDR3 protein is CATGGSSYNEQFF. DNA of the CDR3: TGTGCCACCGGCGGGAGCTCCTACAATGAGCAGTTCTTC.

CDR3: CASSIGGGGSYNEQFF. The DNA for the CDR3 is TGTGCCAGTAGTATCGGCGGGGGGGGTAGTTACAATGAGCAGTTCTTC. The chain employs TRBV19 and TRBJ2-1; 9 nucleotides align to TRBD2. The V and J ends lost 3 bases and 4 bases, in that order; junction bases with no gene match: 7. This CDR3 contains 16 residues. Germline V gene lookup returns CDR1 LNHDA and CDR2 SQIVND (reference sequence).

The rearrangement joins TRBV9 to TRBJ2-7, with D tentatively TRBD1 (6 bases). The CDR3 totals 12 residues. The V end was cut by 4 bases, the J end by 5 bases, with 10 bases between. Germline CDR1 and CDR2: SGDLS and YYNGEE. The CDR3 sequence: CASSRRQDEQYF. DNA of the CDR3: TGTGCCAGCAGCCGCCGACAGGACGAGCAGTACTTC.

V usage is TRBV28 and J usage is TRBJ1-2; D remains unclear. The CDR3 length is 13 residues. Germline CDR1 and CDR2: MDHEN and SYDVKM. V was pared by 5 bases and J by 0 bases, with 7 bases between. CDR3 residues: CASSRTANYGYTF. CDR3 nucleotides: TGTGCCAGCAGTCGTACAGCTAACTATGGCTACACCTTC.

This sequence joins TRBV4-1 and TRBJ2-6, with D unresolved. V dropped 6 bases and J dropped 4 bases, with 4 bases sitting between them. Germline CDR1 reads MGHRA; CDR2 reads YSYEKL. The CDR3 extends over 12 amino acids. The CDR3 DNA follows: TGCGCCAGCAGTCCAGGGGCCAACGTCCTGACTTTC. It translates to CASSPGANVLTF.

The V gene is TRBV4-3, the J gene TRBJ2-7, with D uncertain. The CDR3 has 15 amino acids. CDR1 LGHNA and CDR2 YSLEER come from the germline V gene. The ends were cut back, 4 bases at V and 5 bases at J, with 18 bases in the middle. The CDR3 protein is CASSPHGVLSDEQYF. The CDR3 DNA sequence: TGCGCCAGCAGCCCCCATGGAGTATTGTCCGACGAGCAGTACTTC.

This CDR3 reads CAISEELGQGVQETQYF. In DNA, the CDR3 is TGTGCCATCAGTGAAGAGTTGGGGCAGGGGGTCCAAGAGACCCAGTACTTC. The chain couples TRBV10-3 to TRBJ2-5, with 7 bases identical to TRBD1. The junction had 11 bases not matched to a gene; V was cut back by 3 bases and J by 1 base. The germline gives CDR1 ENHRY, CDR2 SYGVKD. The length of the CDR3 is 17 residues.

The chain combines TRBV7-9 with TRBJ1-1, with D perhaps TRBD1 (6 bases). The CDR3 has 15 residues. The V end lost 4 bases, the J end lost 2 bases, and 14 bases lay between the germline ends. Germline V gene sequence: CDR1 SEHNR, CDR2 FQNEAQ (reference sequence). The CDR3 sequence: CASSSITGINTEAFF. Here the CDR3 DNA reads TGTGCCAGCAGCTCCATAACAGGGATTAACACTGAAGCTTTCTTT.

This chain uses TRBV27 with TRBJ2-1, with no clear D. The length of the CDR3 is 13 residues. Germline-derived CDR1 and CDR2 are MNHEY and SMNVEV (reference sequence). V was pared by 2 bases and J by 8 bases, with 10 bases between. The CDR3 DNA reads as TGTGCCAGCAGTTTAGGGCCCCGGTATGAGCAGTTCTTC. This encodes CASSLGPRYEQFF.

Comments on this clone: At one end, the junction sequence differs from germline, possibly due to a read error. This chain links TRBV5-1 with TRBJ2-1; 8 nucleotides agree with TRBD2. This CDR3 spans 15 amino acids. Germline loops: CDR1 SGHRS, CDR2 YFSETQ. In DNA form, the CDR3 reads TGCCCCAGCAGCTTCACCCGGGGGGGGGAACCTGAGCAGTTCTTC. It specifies CPSSFTRGGEPEQFF.

In DNA form, the CDR3 reads TGTGCCAGCAGTGCGCGACTACCACCCTCAATGCAGCAGTTCTTC. It encodes CASSARLPPSMQQFF. This chain links TRBV2 with TRBJ2-1; D is perhaps TRBD2 (5 bases). Per germline, CDR1 SNHLY and CDR2 FYNNEI. This CDR3 has 15 residues. The V gene lost 4 bases and the J gene lost 11 bases, with 21 bases spanning the gap.